A single sample gave rise to the 18 T cell receptor beta chains below, sequenced in a study of glioma-infiltrating T cells after dendritic cell vaccination. The assay was immunoSEQ multiplex PCR, and TCRdb's table has in-frame clones only and misses some. The sample lists roughly 52,000 clones, 65% to 90% occurring once. The sample here was blood, taken before dendritic cell vaccination. These receptors originate from a human donor with glioblastoma.

The V gene is TRBV11-2, the J gene TRBJ1-5; D remains unclear. The CDR3 sequence is 17 residues long. Germline V CDR1 and CDR2: SGHAT, FQNNGV. The V and J ends lost 2 bases and 3 bases respectively, with 17 bases between them. The CDR3 protein is CASSLSSPAQANQPQHF. CDR3 coding DNA: TGTGCCAGCAGCTTATCCAGCCCGGCGCAGGCCAATCAGCCCCAGCATTTT.

The chain links TRBV7-9 to TRBJ2-7, with D possibly TRBD1 on 6 matching bases. CDR1 is SEHNR and CDR2 is FQNEAQ in the germline V gene (reference sequence). The CDR3 has 15 amino acids. V lost 2 bases and J lost 0, with 11 bases in between. The DNA of the CDR3 is TGTGCCAGCAGCTTAAGGGGGATCCTCTCCTACGAGCAGTACTTC. Amino acids: CASSLRGILSYEQYF.

The chain combines TRBV7-6 with TRBJ2-1, with D perhaps matching TRBD1 (6 bases). From germline, CDR1 is SGHVS and CDR2 FNYEAQ. V was cut by 9 bases and J by 7 bases, with 16 bases left in between. CDR3 length equals 13 residues. For the CDR3, the DNA is TGTGCCAGGCCCCCAGACAGGTTTAATGAGCAGTTCTTC. The encoded protein is CARPPDRFNEQFF.

This chain uses TRBV25-1 with TRBJ1-1; D uncertain. In germline, CDR1 is MGHDK, CDR2 SYGVNS. V was cut by 7 bases and J by 2 bases, with 17 bases left in between. This CDR3 is 15 amino acids long. CDR3 coding DNA: TGTGCCAGCATCCCGATGATGGGAGCAAACACTGAAGCTTTCTTT. Translated: CASIPMMGANTEAFF.

This clone has a handful of counts. The gene calls are TRBV29-1 and TRBJ2-7, with 7 bases identical to TRBD1. This CDR3 is 11 amino acids long. CDR1 SQVTM and CDR2 ANQGSEA come from the germline V gene. Trimming at V came to 4 bases and at J to 3 bases, leaving 0 bases not matched to a gene. As DNA, the CDR3 is TGCAGCGTTGGGGACAGCTACGAGCAGTACTTC. Translated: CSVGDSYEQYF.

The genes are TRBV6-5 and TRBJ2-7; a weak D match, TRBD1 (5 bases). The CDR3 length is 15 residues. The germline V gene has CDR1 MNHEY and CDR2 SVGAGI. V dropped 4 bases and J dropped 4 bases, with 17 bases sitting between them. CDR3 amino acids: CASSSGQTEAYEQYF. Written as DNA, the CDR3 is TGTGCCAGCAGTTCCGGGCAGACAGAGGCTTACGAGCAGTACTTC.

This clone was detected once. The chain has TRBV5-1 and TRBJ2-5; 10 bases map to TRBD2. Gene TRBJ2-7 matches the end of the DNA better, so the J call may be wrong. Germline V lookup: CDR1 SGHRS, CDR2 YFSETQ. CDR3 size: 16 residues. CDR3 sequence (DNA): TGCGCCAGCAGCTTGATTCTAGCGGGAGTGTTCCACGAGCAGTACTTC. It specifies CASSLILAGVFHEQYF.

The chain joins TRBV30 to TRBJ1-2; D ambiguous. This CDR3 region has 11 residues. The V end was cut by 5 bases, the J end by 2 bases, with 6 bases between. Germline CDR1 is GTSNPN and CDR2 is SVGIG (reference sequence). In nucleotides, the CDR3 is TGTGCCTGGGGCCCGAACTATGGCTACACCTTC. It translates to CAWGPNYGYTF. Combining the CDR3 with reference TRBV30 and TRBJ1-2 gives the whole variable domain SQTIHQWPATLVQPVGSPLSLECTVEGTSNPNLYWYRQAAGRGLQLLFYSVGIGQISSEVPQNLSASRPQDRQFILSSKKLLLSDSGFYLCAWGPNYGYTFGSGTRLTVV.

The chain has TRBV18 and TRBJ2-7; D perhaps matches TRBD2 (6 bases). The CDR3 runs 15 residues. Trimming cost V 5 bases and J 2 bases, with 16 bases left between them. Per germline, CDR1 KGHSH and CDR2 LQKENI. This CDR3 is CASSSLLAQTYEQYF. DNA for the CDR3: TGTGCCAGCTCATCTCTCCTAGCGCAGACCTACGAGCAGTACTTC.

This chain links TRBV7-2 with TRBJ1-6, with TRBD1 identical over 7 bases. CDR3 size: 13 residues. From germline, CDR1 is SGHTA and CDR2 FQGNSA. J was trimmed by 7 bases and V by 7 bases; bases with no gene match: 4. CDR3 in amino acids: CASTRDRNSPLHF. In nucleotides, the CDR3 is TGTGCCAGCACCAGGGACAGAAATTCACCCCTCCACTTT. Looking up the rest from reference TRBV7-2 and TRBJ1-6 gives the full variable domain: GAGVSQSPSNKVTEKGKDVELRCDPISGHTALYWYRQSLGQGLEFLIYFQGNSAPDKSGLPSDRFSAERTGGSVSTLTIQRTQQEDSAVYLCASTRDRNSPLHFGNGTRLTVT.

This clone was seen just once. V usage is TRBV2 and J usage is TRBJ2-7, with a weak D call TRBD1 (6 bases). Per the germline V gene, CDR1 is SNHLY and CDR2 is FYNNEI. The CDR3 runs 14 residues. Trimming took off 1 base at V and 2 bases at J, with 9 bases between the two ends. Written as DNA, the CDR3 is TGTGCCAGCAGTGAAGATGGGGGCCCCTACGAGCAGTACTTC. Translating it yields CASSEDGGPYEQYF.

This chain uses TRBV4-2 with TRBJ2-3, with TRBD2 matching over 9 bases. CDR1 LGHNA and CDR2 YNFKEQ come from the germline V gene. The CDR3 contains 14 residues. V shed 5 bases, J shed 4 bases, and the junction held 4 bases outside the gene matches. The CDR3 nucleotides are TGTGCCAGCAGCAACGGACTAGCGCCAGATACGCAGTATTTT. Amino acid sequence: CASSNGLAPDTQYF.

This chain links TRBV27 with TRBJ2-2, with 8 bases matching TRBD2. Germline trimming cut 3 bases from V and 4 bases from J; bases unmatched to any gene: 4. This CDR3 has 15 residues. CDR1 and CDR2 from the germline V gene are MNHEY and SMNVEV (reference sequence). CDR3 sequence reads: CASSLRGAGTGELFF. CDR3 DNA: TGTGCCAGCAGTTTGCGGGGGGCGGGCACCGGGGAGCTGTTTTTT.

The gene calls are TRBV18 and TRBJ2-3; D is perhaps TRBD1 (6 bases). This CDR3 has 18 residues. Germline V CDR1 and CDR2: KGHSH, LQKENI. V lost 1 base, J lost 0 bases, and 17 bases lay in between. CDR3 sequence: CASSPLRRTGTSTDTQYF. The CDR3 DNA reads TGTGCCAGCTCACCACTCCGGAGAACAGGGACGAGCACAGATACGCAGTATTTT.

J is TRBJ2-7 and V is TRBV5-1, with D possibly being TRBD1 (5 bases). V dropped 6 bases and J dropped 0 bases, with 13 bases sitting between them. The CDR3 spans 14 residues. The germline V gene encodes CDR1 SGHRS and CDR2 YFSETQ. The CDR3 protein is CASKSQQVSYEQYF. In DNA form, the CDR3 reads TGCGCCAGCAAATCACAACAGGTCTCCTACGAGCAGTACTTC.

For the CDR3, the DNA is TGTGCCAGCTCACCAATATCATCGGACACTGAAGCTTTCTTT. Encoded protein: CASSPISSDTEAFF. The chain employs TRBV18 and TRBJ1-1; no clear D. The germline V gene encodes CDR1 KGHSH and CDR2 LQKENI. This CDR3 comprises 14 residues. The V end lost 2 bases, the J end lost 3 bases, and 10 bases lay between the germline ends.

The chain links TRBV7-9 to TRBJ2-7, with 7 bases that match TRBD1. In germline, CDR1 is SEHNR, CDR2 FQNEAQ (reference sequence). The CDR3 is 15 amino acids. The V and J ends lost 6 bases and 6 bases, in that order; junction bases with no gene match: 14. This CDR3 is CASRARVGTESEQYF. The CDR3 coding sequence is TGTGCCAGCAGAGCAAGGGTTGGGACAGAAAGCGAGCAGTACTTC.

This clone was counted a few times. The rearrangement links TRBV6-5 to TRBJ1-1, with D uncertain. The germline gives CDR1 MNHEY, CDR2 SVGAGI. V was trimmed by 7 bases and J by 7 bases, leaving 10 bases between them. CDR3 length: 11 amino acids. The CDR3 spells CASTQAGEAFF. The CDR3 nucleotides read TGTGCCAGCACCCAGGCGGGTGAAGCTTTCTTT.